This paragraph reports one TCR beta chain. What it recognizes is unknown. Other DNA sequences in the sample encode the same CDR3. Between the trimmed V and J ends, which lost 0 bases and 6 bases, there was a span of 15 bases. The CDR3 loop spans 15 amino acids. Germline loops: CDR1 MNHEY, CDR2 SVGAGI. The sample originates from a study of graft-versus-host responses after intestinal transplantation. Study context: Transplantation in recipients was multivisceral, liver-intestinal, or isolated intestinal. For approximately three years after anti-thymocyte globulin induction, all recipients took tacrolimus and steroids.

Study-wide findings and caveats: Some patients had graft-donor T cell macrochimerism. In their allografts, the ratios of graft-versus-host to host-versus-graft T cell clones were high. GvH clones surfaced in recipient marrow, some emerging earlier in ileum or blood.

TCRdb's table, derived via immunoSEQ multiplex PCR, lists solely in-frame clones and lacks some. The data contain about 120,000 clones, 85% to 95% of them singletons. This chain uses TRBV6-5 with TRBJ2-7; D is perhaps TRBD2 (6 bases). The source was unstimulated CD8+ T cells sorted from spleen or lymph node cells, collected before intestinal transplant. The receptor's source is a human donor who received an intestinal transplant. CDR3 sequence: CASSYSAGGPSEQYF. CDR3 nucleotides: TGTGCCAGCAGTTACTCGGCAGGAGGGCCCAGCGAGCAGTACTTC.